What follows describes a single T cell receptor (beta chain). Per the original data handling: Reference gene primer amplification yielded estimated nucleated cell counts. Only in-frame clones appear in the TCRdb table, and some are missing; sequencing was by immunoSEQ multiplex PCR. The DNA was the basis for D and trimming; V, J and clone size are from that table. The table lists 100,000 or so clones, about 90% of them singletons. This sample stems from a study of blood T cell repertoires in COVID-19. Across the whole study: PBMCs, B-cell-depleted T cells, or T cells were the source of the cDNA or gDNA that made up the material.

Between the trimmed V and J ends, which lost 7 bases and 11 bases, there was a span of 20 bases. This CDR3 is 12 amino acids long. Per germline, CDR1 SQVTM and CDR2 ANQGSEA. J is TRBJ1-1 and V is TRBV29-1, with D possibly TRBD1 on 5 matching bases. The receptor was derived from a man between 18 and 35 years old with acute or convalescent COVID-19. Sequences were obtained from peripheral blood. This CDR3 is CSAAGQHLLAFF. The CDR3 nucleotides are TGCAGCGCAGCAGGGCAACATCTCCTCGCTTTCTTT.